Described below is a single T cell receptor (beta chain) sequence and its context. The specificity of this receptor is unknown. No much larger clonotype is one base removed from it; base qualities were not supplied. The data belong to a study of shared clonotypes between healthy human individuals (dated by TCRdb to 2018 to 2020). Study-wide context: The cohort included three men and two women between 18 and 49 years of age. Per donor, three plates each were used for CD4 naive and CD4 memory, two for CD8 naive, and one for CD8 memory. To estimate repertoire size and how much clonotype sharing occurs between individuals, the study deeply sequenced the blood TCR repertoires of several healthy adults. To increase sequencing depth and limit assay-specific biases, TCR repertoire library preparation and sequencing were carried out by different laboratories using diverse techniques. Per donor, leukapheresis produced somewhere between about 0.9 and 10 billion PBMCs. Overall study outcomes, separate from this receptor: Compared with non-shared clonotypes, the clonotypes found in all four sorted-subset donors had higher generation probabilities. Even with the large sequencing depth, rarefaction of the sorted-subset datasets indicated that sequencing was incomplete. Sharing across a few donors was observed for approximately 5% of naive CD4, less than 4% of naive CD8, 2% to 2.5% of memory CD4, and approximately 0.41% of memory CD8 clonotypes. Pairwise subsampling indicated that sequencing depth was expected to affect the degree of clonotype sharing among donors. Sampling was limited to blood, and TCR repertoires in tissue likely differ from TCR repertoires in blood. Because the study included a small number of donors, the genetic and exposure-history diversity represented was limited. Estimated clonotype richness was generally larger for naive than for memory subsets.

The CDR3 measures 15 amino acids from cysteine to phenylalanine. The DNA shown is the 45-base CDR3, in frame from base 1. As encoded in the germline V gene, CDR1 is LGHNA while CDR2 is YNFKEQ. V is clipped by 3 bases and J by 3 bases, and the sequence between their germline boundaries is 15 bases long. TCR CDR3 regions were amplified from genomic DNA by multiplex PCR using the deep immunoSEQ assay. Genomic DNA extracted from each cell subset was distributed evenly over all wells of several immunoSEQ 96-well plates, and each plate served as one replicate. For sorted subsets, around 200 ng genomic DNA, equal to tens of thousands of T cell genomes, was loaded into each replicate PCR. The purified libraries were quantified using a Qubit 3.0 fluorometer, sized with a Bioanalyzer 2100, and then quantified again using the KAPA Library Quantification kit. A separate single-read 150-cycle Illumina NextSeq 550 flow cell was used to sequence each immunoSEQ 96-well plate. For the original study's pipeline: The immunoSEQ output contained only junctional sequences without quality scores, so filtering could not match that applied to full-length reads. To assign V/J genes and CDR3, sequences were annotated against IMGT germline references using PyIR, a Python wrapper for IgBLAST v1.9. Reads were filtered out if the reads had weak V/J assignments (E-value above 1e-6), no CDR3, stop codons, out-of-frame junctions, or ambiguous translated residues. V3J clonotypes were defined as sequences sharing an identical inferred V gene, J gene, and CDR3 amino acid sequence. To compute the percentage overlap between repertoires, the number of shared unique clonotypes was divided by the size of the smaller repertoire. RTK rarefaction, the Chao1 estimator, and Recon v2.1 estimates of unobserved clonotypes were used to assess repertoire richness. Generation probabilities were computed with OLGA for all TCRbeta clonotypes obtained by the gDNA method from several donors. In its TCRdb copy, this immuneACCESS table keeps in-frame sequences only and misses some clones. Where compared with another copy, unresolved V genes explain less than half of these, and the others have no known cause. V, J and clone size reflect that table, while D and trimming were determined from the DNA. The sample table contains about 1.5 million clones; only one count was recorded for about 98% of them. Together, the top ten hold 0.4% to 0.45% of the sample.

The donors were healthy, HIV-negative adults who had no recently reported acute infections or vaccinations. Every donor was a Caucasian adult residing in Nashville, Tennessee, USA. CD4+ T cells were enriched by magnetic negative selection; naive cells were then positively selected on CD45RA, and the negative fraction formed the memory subset. Blood was collected by leukapheresis, and PBMCs were isolated by Ficoll-Histopaque density gradient centrifugation and then cryopreserved in liquid nitrogen vapor phase. Analytical flow cytometry was used to check the purity and quantity of each magnetically sorted T cell population. Genomic DNA was isolated from each sorted fraction and quantified by UV absorbance on a Nanodrop 2000c.

The TCR sequence derives from a man aged 25-45 years in good health. The sequenced sample consisted of naive CD4+ T cells sorted from blood. The cell subset or site tag for this specimen amounts to: CD45RA+ positively selected. This chain joins TRBV4-2 to TRBJ2-7; the D gene lacks a confident call. The nucleotide sequence reads TGTGCCAGCAGCCATCGCCCGGCTGTCGGCTACGAGCAGTACTTC. It is translated as CASSHRPAVGYEQYF.